Listed below are T cell receptor beta chains from one sample, sequenced in a study of STAT5B mutations in CD4+ large granular lymphocyte leukemia. Sequenced by immunoSEQ multiplex PCR; TCRdb stores in-frame clones only, minus some. Of 20,000 or so clones detected, just over 70% appear once; the ten largest clones hold 25% to 35%. The sequenced sample was CD4+ T cells from blood buffy coats. Receptors were obtained from a human donor in good health. Both conserved end residues are part of each CDR3. A D gene is named only where the DNA matches it firmly. Rows give clone size only sometimes, using once, few, many, or a class for an expanded clone.

J gene | D gene | clone size | V gene | CDR3 DNA | CDR3 protein
TRBJ2-1 | TRBD1 | NA | TRBV19 | TGTGCCAGTCGCCCCCCGGGACAGACTTACAATGAGCAGTTCTTC | CASRPPGQTYNEQFF
TRBJ2-7 | NA | NA | TRBV9 | TGTGCCAGCAGCGTAGCAGCCGGCGAGCAGTACTTC | CASSVAAGEQYF
TRBJ2-1 | TRBD2 | NA | TRBV5-4 | TGTGCCAGCAGTAAAAGGACTAGCGGGAGGGCCGGTGAGCAGTTCTTC | CASSKRTSGRAGEQFF
TRBJ2-3 | TRBD2 | NA | TRBV4-2 | TGTGCCAGCAGGTCGGGACTAGCGGGAGGGTTGGGCACAGATACGCAGTATTTT | CASRSGLAGGLGTDTQYF
TRBJ2-2 | NA | NA | TRBV10-2 | TGCGCCAGCAGTTTGGGAGCGGCGAACACCGGGGAGCTGTTTTTT | CASSLGAANTGELFF
TRBJ1-1 | NA | NA | TRBV11-3 | TGTGCCAGCAGCCCGGGCCCTTCGAACACTGAAGCTTTCTTT | CASSPGPSNTEAFF
TRBJ2-2 | TRBD2 | few | TRBV5-1 | TGCGCCAGCAGCCTGGGACTAGCGGGAGCCGGGGAGCTGTTTTTT | CASSLGLAGAGELFF
TRBJ2-2 | TRBD2 | once | TRBV13 | TGTGCCAGCAGCTTAGGCCTAGCGGGGGCTTACACCGGGGAGCTGTTTTTT | CASSLGLAGAYTGELFF
TRBJ2-7 | TRBD1 | NA | TRBV7-8 | TGTGCCAGCAGCGTGACAGGGAAGGTCTACGAGCAGTACTTC | CASSVTGKVYEQYF
TRBJ2-7 | TRBD2 | NA | TRBV5-1 | TGCGCCAGCAGCACCGGAGGACTAGCCTACGAGCAGTACTTC | CASSTGGLAYEQYF
TRBJ2-3 | TRBD2 | NA | TRBV5-6 | TGTGCCAGCAGCTCCTGGACTAGCGGGAGAACAGATACGCAGTATTTT | CASSSWTSGRTDTQYF
TRBJ1-5 | NA | NA | TRBV21-1 | TGTGCCAGCAGCAAAGCCCAGGGGGCCGGATGGAGGGCTAGCAATCAGCCCCAGCATTTT | CASSKAQGAGWRASNQPQHF
TRBJ2-3 | TRBD2 | NA | TRBV29-1 | TGCAGCGTTGAATCGGGGGGAATGGCGGATACGCAGTATTTT | CSVESGGMADTQYF
TRBJ2-7 | NA | NA | TRBV7-8 | TGTGCCAGCAGCTTAAGGGGTGAGAGACAGGCCGTCCCCGGCGAGCAGTACTTC | CASSLRGERQAVPGEQYF
TRBJ1-5 | NA | NA | TRBV28 | TGTGCCAGCAGTTTAGGGAAGAGCAATCAGCCCCAGCATTTT | CASSLGKSNQPQHF
TRBJ1-2 | NA | NA | TRBV19 | TGTGCCAGTAGTATAGGGGGCCAGATGGGAGGCTACACCTTC | CASSIGGQMGGYTF
TRBJ1-2 | NA | few | TRBV28 | TGTGCCAGCTACCACAGGGTAGGTGGCTACACCTTC | CASYHRVGGYTF
TRBJ2-4 | NA | NA | TRBV11-2 | TGTGCCAGCAGCGTCCTGGGTAACATTCAGTACTTC | CASSVLGNIQYF
TRBJ1-1 | TRBD1 | NA | TRBV20-1 | TGCAGTGCCGCGATCCGACAGGGCGCTTTCTTT | CSAAIRQGAFF
TRBJ1-2 | NA | NA | TRBV5-6 | TGTGCCAGCAGCTTGGGGGTCGGCTACACCTTC | CASSLGVGYTF
TRBJ1-3 | TRBD1 | NA | TRBV14 | TGTGCCAGCAGCCAGAGACAGGGATCTGGAAACACCATATATTTT | CASSQRQGSGNTIYF
TRBJ1-3 | TRBD1 | NA | TRBV5-1 | TGCGCCAGCAGCGAAGGGACAGGCCGGGGCACCATATATTTT | CASSEGTGRGTIYF
TRBJ1-6 | NA | NA | TRBV9 | TGTGCCAGCAGCGCGGACCCTAATAATTCACCCCTCCACTTT | CASSADPNNSPLHF
TRBJ1-1 | NA | few | TRBV6-1 | TGTGCCAGCAGTGGAGTGAGGCAGGCTAACACTGAAGCTTTCTTT | CASSGVRQANTEAFF
TRBJ2-6 | TRBD1 | NA | TRBV9 | TGTGCCAGCAGCGTAGAGGGACAGGGAGCCACTGGGGCCAACGTCCTGACTTTC | CASSVEGQGATGANVLTF
TRBJ1-1 | NA | NA | TRBV2 | TGTGCCAGCGCGAGTGGGGCTCGTGGGGGCACTGAAGCTTTCTTT | CASASGARGGTEAFF
TRBJ2-2 | NA | NA | TRBV2 | TGTGCCAGCAGGGGTGGACCCTCAACCGGGGAGCTGTTTTTT | CASRGGPSTGELFF
TRBJ1-6 | TRBD1 | few | TRBV2 | TGTGCCAGCCGGGGACAGCTGGATTCACCCCTCCACTTT | CASRGQLDSPLHF
TRBJ2-7 | TRBD2 | NA | TRBV7-9 | TGTGCCAGCAGCCTGGGACTAGCGGGAGGGGAGCAGTACTTC | CASSLGLAGGEQYF